This note documents a single T cell receptor beta chain sequence. This CDR3 is 14 amino acids long. Germline CDR1 SQVTM, CDR2 ANQGSEA. V lost 4 bases to trimming and J lost 1 base, with 12 bases between them. The entry originates in a study of OX40 agonist ivuxolimab in advanced cancers. Measured with immunoSEQ multiplex PCR; TCRdb has only the in-frame clones, and not every one. The sample consists of about 83,000 clones, approximately 79% of them appearing once. The chain joins TRBV29-1 to TRBJ2-3, with TRBD2 as a possible D gene (5 bases). The clonotype was recovered from an adult with an advanced solid tumor such as melanoma, head and neck, liver or kidney cancer. This specimen was CD4+ or CD8+ T cells sorted from blood, taken in a trial of the OX40 agonist ivuxolimab. The CDR3: CSVGSVGGTDTQYF. CDR3 nucleotide sequence: TGCAGCGTTGGGTCGGTGGGAGGCACAGATACGCAGTATTTT.